This T cell receptor beta chain originates from a study of blood T cell repertoires in COVID-19. In the authors' methods: Estimation of nucleated cell counts relied on the amplification of reference gene primers. The table came from immunoSEQ multiplex PCR; TCRdb's copy has only in-frame clones and leaves some out. V, J and clone size derive from that table, while D and trimming were established from the DNA sequence. The sample includes just under 35,000 clones, around 87% of them seen just once. V was clipped by 2 bases and J by 7 bases, with 9 bases between them. The CDR3 totals 13 residues. The receptor's source is a human donor in a cohort sampled during active COVID-19. Input material: peripheral blood. This sequence joins TRBV12-3 or TRBV12-4 and TRBJ1-5, with D possibly matching TRBD1 (5 bases). The DNA of the CDR3 is TGTGCCAGCAGTTTAAGGGGATCGCAGCCCCAGCATTTT. Its protein is CASSLRGSQPQHF.